This record covers a single TCR beta chain. What it binds is not known. This sample is drawn from a study of cytomegalovirus exposure and HLA in healthy donors. The study's findings and limits: Later work associated roughly 15,000 TCR beta sequences with HLA alleles at 0.05 false discovery rate. The study assumed roughly uniform donor sequencing depth for presence/absence analyses. Later genetic work tied a missense DCLRE1C variant to beta-chain V and J trimming. Some V segments, including TRBV6-2 and TRBV6-3, were excluded as indistinguishable.

The PCR contained 60 Vbeta and 13 Jbeta primers. Assay: immunoSEQ multiplex PCR; the TCRdb copy retains only in-frame clones and omits some. The sample table sets out around 70,000 clones. Trimming at V came to 5 bases and at J to 5 bases, leaving 8 bases not matched to a gene. The germline V gene encodes CDR1 SGHTA and CDR2 FQGNSA. The CDR3 is 16 amino acids. The rearrangement links TRBV7-2 to TRBJ2-2; 10 bases are a match to TRBD1. The sequence was collected from a boy between 5 and 17 years old in good health and CMV-seronegative. The sequencing sample was made of PBMCs. CDR3 sequence reads: CASSRDRGPGTGELFF. The CDR3 region has the DNA TGTGCCAGCAGCCGAGACAGGGGGCCGGGGACCGGGGAGCTGTTTTTT.